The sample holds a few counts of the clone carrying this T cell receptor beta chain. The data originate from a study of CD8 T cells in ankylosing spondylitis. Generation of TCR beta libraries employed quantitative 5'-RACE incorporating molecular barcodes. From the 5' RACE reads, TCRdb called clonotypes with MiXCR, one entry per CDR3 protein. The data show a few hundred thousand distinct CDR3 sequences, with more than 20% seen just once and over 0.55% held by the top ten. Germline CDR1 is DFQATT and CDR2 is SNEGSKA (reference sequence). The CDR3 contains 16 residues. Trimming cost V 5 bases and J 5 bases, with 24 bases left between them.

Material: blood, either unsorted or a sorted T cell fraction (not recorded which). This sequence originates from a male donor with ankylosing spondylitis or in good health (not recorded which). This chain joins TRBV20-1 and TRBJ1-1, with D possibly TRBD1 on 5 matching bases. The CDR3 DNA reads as TGCAGTGCTCAGCGGGGAGGGGCCGGGACGGGTACTGAAGCTTTCTTT. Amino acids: CSAQRGGAGTGTEAFF.